This T cell receptor (beta chain) was sequenced in a study of cytomegalovirus exposure and HLA in healthy donors (dated by TCRdb to 2016 to 2017). In terms of the full investigation: An earlier analysis of roughly 630 of the donors reported more than 250 Gb of sequence data and more than 90 million unique TCR beta sequences from some 180 million T cells. Roughly 300 gigabases of sequencing data and 70 million to 100 million unique TCR sequences were included in an early release covering about 620 HLA-typed donors. The genetic ancestry cluster associated with self-reported Caucasian donors included roughly 84% of the roughly 380 genotyped donors. The study was designed to test whether signatures of past pathogen exposure could be identified by cataloging public T cell receptors. The study profiled the T cell repertoires of under 700 subjects by immunosequencing and related them to cytomegalovirus serostatus. Besides the first cohort of under 700 subjects, a separate validation cohort made up of over 95 different subjects was used. High-throughput TCR immunosequencing, statistical association of individual TCRs with disease status, and machine learning were combined to predict cytomegalovirus infection status. A later analysis re-analyzed previously published TCR beta repertoires from 600 to 850 donors and added high-resolution HLA genotyping to study TCR occurrence patterns. Rather than using new phenotypic data, the later analysis identified candidate immune exposures from TCR beta sequences and from how often those sequences occurred across donors. An earlier analysis of approximately 500 of the donors applied high-throughput TCR beta sequencing to assess whether each TCR beta V gene segment acted as functional or pseudogenic. Donor age, sex, ethnicity and CMV serostatus were compiled alongside the repertoire data. A later genetic analysis took genome-wide SNP genotypes for about 65% of the 666 donors and used that subset as a discovery cohort. Every discovery cohort repertoire had been produced on one sequencing platform. Class I and class II HLA loci were covered by the typing at four-digit resolution. Typing coverage varied by locus: roughly 629-640 donors for A, B, C, DRB1 and DQB1; roughly 520 for DQA1; approximately 570 for DPA1; roughly 450 for DPB1. Because of strong linkage in the cohort, a handful of DR-DQ haplotypes were treated as single units for association and clustering. On average, around 240,000 unique TCR beta nucleotide sequences were sequenced per donor among some 420 genotyped donors of the cohort, with roughly 18% of those sequences being non-productive. The paper's findings and limits, for the study overall: According to a later genetic analysis, donors in an Asian-associated ancestry cluster had fewer N-insertions in productive TCRs than the roughly 700-donor mean. Most TCR sequences were seen in very few donors, while some public TCRs were found in many individuals. Three of the identified cytomegalovirus-associated TCR beta chains were confirmed in vitro to be specific for cytomegalovirus antigens. Roughly 15 rarely observed V segments, including chromosome 9 orphons, were excluded from the earlier analysis of approximately 500 of the donors because counts were too low. An earlier analysis of 587 of the donors showed that most TCR beta V segments appeared in productive rearrangements either about 87% or about 30% of the time, which broadly matched IMGT annotations. In the study, some 160 TCR beta chains were listed as associated with cytomegalovirus. The sequencing pipeline was judged likely to have produced a cluster of highly shared sequence variants as a technical artifact. A further reported finding was that TCR beta sequences accurately predicted the HLA-A and HLA-B alleles for most subjects in the first cohort. The only immune exposure information available for the cohort was CMV serostatus. A later genetic analysis associated a missense DCLRE1C variant with V-gene and J-gene trimming of TCR beta chains, and an independent cohort replicated the association. The presence/absence analyses assumed that sequencing depth was roughly uniform across donors, and that assumption may not be true. Because the 87-base-pair reads could not distinguish some IMGT-functional V segments, including TRBV6-2 and TRBV6-3, those segments were excluded. Strong co-occurrence of HLA alleles, especially DR and DQ, made assigning TCR associations to individual alleles difficult. The cohort was sequenced for TCR beta chains only, and without alpha or paired-chain data the features that could be detected were limited. In both the original and validation cohorts, the classifier was reported to diagnose cytomegalovirus status with high specificity and sensitivity. In a later analysis, TCR association rates were found to vary across HLA loci, with the most associated TCRs seen for DRB1 alleles and the fewest for HLA-C alleles. A later analysis reported that several top co-occurrence clusters appeared linked to parvovirus B19, influenza, CMV and Epstein-Barr virus. Correlated functional status among segregating V segments might be attributable to linkage disequilibrium, but an unknown experimental factor could not be ruled out. A later analysis found that most CMV-associated TCR beta chains appeared HLA-restricted, with HLA associations seemingly driven largely by CMV exposure. A later analysis found that HLA-associated TCR beta chains were more clonally expanded and had lower generation probabilities than equally common non-associated chains. In a later analysis, some 18,000 TCR beta sequences were associated with specific HLA alleles at a false discovery rate of 0.05. The authors suggested that the approach could potentially be extended to other disease states and immunological phenotypes. Because HLA typing was missing for some donors at each locus, association tests included only the typed subset.

The library was prepared using the immunoSEQ multiplex PCR assay. For the multiplex PCR, a mixture combining 60 forward primers for TCR Vbeta segments and 13 reverse primers for TCR Jbeta segments was used. The CDR3 region of rearranged TCR beta genes was amplified from genomic DNA by a multiplex PCR assay. Amplified TCR beta libraries were sequenced as 87-base-pair reads on the Illumina HiSeq System. In the source study's methods: A later analysis tallied 75 million to 85 million unique TCR beta chains across the 700 or so repertoires, and some 12 million of those chains were shared by two or more donors. A nearest-neighbor algorithm error-corrected the raw reads and collapsed the reads into unique sequences, merging closely related sequences to remove PCR and sequencing errors. Alignment of CDR3 sequences to IMGT reference sequences was used to assign V, D and J gene segments. For a sequence to be retained, a match of at least six nucleotides to both a V gene segment and a J gene segment was required. A rearrangement counted as productive if the CDR3 had no stop codons and remained in frame with V and J, and every other rearrangement counted as non-productive. Following IMGT convention, CDR3 was defined as the stretch from the second conserved V-encoded cysteine to the conserved J-encoded phenylalanine. The earlier analysis of around 640 of the donors excluded sequences that lacked an unambiguous match to a single V gene segment. In an earlier analysis of 450 to 700 of the donors, V segments were called functional above 56.7% productive rearrangements and were called segregating when the between-donor standard deviation exceeded 5%. To diagnose cytomegalovirus status from the catalog of TCR beta chain sequences, a statistical classification framework was built. In a later analysis, TCR nucleotide sequences were compared against IMGT/GENE-DB human TR gene sequences so that V and J genes could be assigned. The TCRdist pipeline was used in a later analysis to assign CDR3 sequences and most-parsimonious VDJ recombination scenarios. A later analysis defined each TCR beta chain by its CDR3 amino acid sequence plus V-gene family, and excluded reads lacking a unique V-gene family. As a way to deal with suspected cross-contamination and a sequencing artifact, a later analysis dropped 592 nucleotide sequences that were highly shared and had low generation probability. A later analysis calculated a clonal expansion index for each public chain from normalized within-repertoire ranks of inferred template counts. In a later analysis, generation probabilities were computed using a VDJ recombination model fitted to out-of-frame rearrangements, and the results were checked against IGoR. In a later analysis, TCR-TCR, TCR-HLA and TCR-CMV co-occurrence was scored with hypergeometric tests, and a repertoire-size bias correction was applied to TCR pairs. False discovery rates were estimated in a later analysis by permuting HLA or CMV assignments 20 times. In a later analysis, co-occurring TCRs were grouped using DBSCAN, and TCRdist sequence similarity was added for clustering within HLA-allele-positive subsets. For co-occurrence clustering, repertoires with fewer than 30,000 or more than 120,000 public chains were excluded, along with roughly five repertoires with anomalous nucleotide sharing. TCRdb obtained this table from immuneACCESS and retained in-frame rearrangements with V and J assigned. These tables miss some clones; where compared with another copy, unresolved V genes account for less than half of the shortfall, and the remainder is unexplained. V, J and clone size reflect that table, while D and trimming were determined from the DNA. The sample has over 90,000 clones on record, 73% of them singletons. The ten largest make up about 3.7% of the sample.

V is shortened by 0 bases, J by 8 bases, and the region joining them spans 19 bases. Spanning cysteine to phenylalanine, the CDR3 consists of 16 amino acids. Only the CDR3 DNA is retained, 48 bases long and in frame from the first base. CDR1 LGHNA and CDR2 YSLEER are derived from the germline V gene. The cohort consisted of 600 or so healthy bone marrow donors. Cohort members were all nominally healthy when sampled, although unrecorded immune exposures were likely present. The donor was CMV seronegative and belonged to the group of 380 or so seronegative cohort members. A peripheral blood sample was collected from each donor, and TCR beta sequencing was performed on peripheral blood mononuclear cells. The Qiagen DNeasy Blood Extraction Kit was used to extract genomic DNA from the blood cell samples. With respect to this clone: The antigen it binds to is not known. No base-level quality is on record; no much larger clone is a single base apart.

The chain was built from TRBV4-3 and TRBJ1-2; 6 matching bases give a weak D call of TRBD1. The TCR originated in a man aged 35 to 55 in good health and CMV-seronegative. Sequenced sample: PBMCs. The CDR3 reads as follows: CASSQDPVGAAGGYTF. The bases read TGCGCCAGCAGCCAAGATCCTGTGGGGGCGGCGGGCGGCTACACCTTC.